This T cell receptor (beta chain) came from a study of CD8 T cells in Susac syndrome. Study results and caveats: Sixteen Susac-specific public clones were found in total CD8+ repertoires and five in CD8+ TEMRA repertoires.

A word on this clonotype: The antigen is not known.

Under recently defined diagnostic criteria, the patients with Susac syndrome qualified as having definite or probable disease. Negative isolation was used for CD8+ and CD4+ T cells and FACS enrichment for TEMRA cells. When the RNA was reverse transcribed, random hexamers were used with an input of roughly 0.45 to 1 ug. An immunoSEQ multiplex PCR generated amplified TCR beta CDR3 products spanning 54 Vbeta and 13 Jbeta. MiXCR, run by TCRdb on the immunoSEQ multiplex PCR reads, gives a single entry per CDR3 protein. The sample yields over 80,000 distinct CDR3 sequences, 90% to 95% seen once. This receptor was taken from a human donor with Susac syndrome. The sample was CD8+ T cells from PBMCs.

CDR3 loop: CATSDLQDPSYNEQFF. Written as DNA, the CDR3 is TGTGCCACCAGTGACCTACAAGATCCCTCCTACAATGAGCAGTTCTTC. This chain connects TRBV24-1 to TRBJ2-1; D not certain. Deletions cut 4 bases from V and 0 bases from J, with 12 bases between. The CDR3 runs 16 residues. Germline V lookup: CDR1 KGHDR, CDR2 SFDVKD.